This T cell receptor (beta chain) was identified during a study of circulating CD8 cells and anti-PD-1 response in melanoma. Turning to the study itself: Every 2 weeks, patients got 3 mg/kg nivolumab intravenously. Responders had complete or partial responses; non-responders had stable or progressive disease.

By proportion, this clonotype is medium-sized. The antigen is unknown. The CDR3 sequence is 12 residues long. Between the trimmed V and J ends, which lost 5 bases and 4 bases, there was a span of 8 bases. The germline CDR1 and CDR2 sequences are SGHDN and FVKESK. Sorting of live CD3+CD8+TCRalphabeta+ cells by PD-1 and/or TIGIT gave four subsets. Using approximately 15 ng of total RNA, TCR libraries were made with the QIAseq Immune Repertoire TCR panel. TCRdb called the reads again in MiXCR, with one record for every CDR3 protein. Of 250 to 400 distinct CDR3 sequences in the sample, approximately 6.6% were seen once. Overall study findings and caveats: At M1, fewer than 7% of TRB clonotypes appeared in multiple subsets.

The J gene is TRBJ1-1, the V gene TRBV14; D unresolved. The receptor comes from a human donor with melanoma. The sample in question was CD8+ T cells from PBMCs, obtained at baseline or after one month of anti-PD-1 therapy (not recorded which). The CDR3 sequence is CASSKYATEAFF. The CDR3 DNA follows: TGTGCCAGCAGCAAATACGCCACTGAAGCTTTCTTT.